This T cell receptor beta chain stems from a study of cytomegalovirus exposure and HLA in healthy donors. The PCR had 60 Vbeta and 13 Jbeta primers. TCRdb's table, derived via immunoSEQ multiplex PCR, lists solely in-frame clones and lacks some. The table lists fewer than 200,000 clones, over 70% of them singletons. The sequencing input was PBMCs. The source of this sequence is a woman in her forties or fifties in good health and CMV-seropositive.

CDR3 protein: CASRGQGLGNQPQHF. The CDR3 nucleotides are TGTGCCAGCAGGGGACAGGGGCTTGGAAATCAGCCCCAGCATTTT. This rearrangement joins TRBV2 to TRBJ1-5, with 10 bases aligning to TRBD1. The CDR3 covers 15 residues. J lost 4 bases, V lost 6 bases, and 6 bases had no gene match. Germline V gene lookup returns CDR1 SNHLY and CDR2 FYNNEI.